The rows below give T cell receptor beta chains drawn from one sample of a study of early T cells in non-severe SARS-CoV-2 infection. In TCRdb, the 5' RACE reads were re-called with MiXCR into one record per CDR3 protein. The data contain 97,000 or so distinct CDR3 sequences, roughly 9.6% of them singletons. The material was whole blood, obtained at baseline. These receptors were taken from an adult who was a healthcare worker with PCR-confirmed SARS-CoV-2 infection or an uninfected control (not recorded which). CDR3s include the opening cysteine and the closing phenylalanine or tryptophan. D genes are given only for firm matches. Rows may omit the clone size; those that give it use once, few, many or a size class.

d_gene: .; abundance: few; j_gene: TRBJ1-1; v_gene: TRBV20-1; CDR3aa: CSQLPATNTEAFF; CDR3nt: TGCAGTCAGCTCCCTGCTACGAACACTGAAGCTTTCTTT
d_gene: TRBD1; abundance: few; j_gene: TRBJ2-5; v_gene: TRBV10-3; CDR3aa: CAISDGTAQETQYF; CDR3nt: TGTGCCATCAGTGATGGGACAGCCCAAGAGACCCAGTACTTC
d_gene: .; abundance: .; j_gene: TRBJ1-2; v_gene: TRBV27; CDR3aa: CASSSPGENYGYTF; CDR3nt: TGTGCCAGCAGTTCGCCGGGAGAGAACTATGGCTACACCTTC
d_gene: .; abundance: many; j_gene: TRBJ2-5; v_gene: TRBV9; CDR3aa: CASSVFGRANQETQYF; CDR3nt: TGTGCCAGCAGCGTTTTCGGACGAGCCAACCAAGAGACCCAGTACTTC
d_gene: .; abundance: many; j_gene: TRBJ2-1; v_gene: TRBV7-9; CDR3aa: CASSLGVEQFF; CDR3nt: TGTGCCAGCAGCTTAGGGGTTGAGCAGTTCTTC
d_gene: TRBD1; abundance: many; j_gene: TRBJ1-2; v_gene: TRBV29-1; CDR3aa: CSVGGGQGNGYTF; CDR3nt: TGCAGCGTTGGAGGGGGACAGGGGAATGGCTACACCTTC
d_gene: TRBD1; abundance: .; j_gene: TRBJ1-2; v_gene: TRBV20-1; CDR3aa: CSARAGQQYGYTF; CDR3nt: TGCAGTGCTAGAGCGGGACAGCAATATGGCTACACCTTC
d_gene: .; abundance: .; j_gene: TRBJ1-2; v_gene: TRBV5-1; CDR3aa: CASSLDRGSGYTF; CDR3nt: TGCGCCAGCAGCTTGGATCGGGGTAGTGGCTACACCTTC
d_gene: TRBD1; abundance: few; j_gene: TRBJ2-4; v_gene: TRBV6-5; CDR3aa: CASSPAKTGVAKNIQYF; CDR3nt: TGTGCCAGCAGCCCCGCCAAGACAGGGGTAGCCAAAAACATTCAGTACTTC
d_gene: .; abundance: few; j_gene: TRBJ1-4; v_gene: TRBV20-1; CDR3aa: CSARDSGTNEKLFF; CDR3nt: TGCAGTGCTAGAGATTCCGGAACTAATGAAAAACTGTTTTTT
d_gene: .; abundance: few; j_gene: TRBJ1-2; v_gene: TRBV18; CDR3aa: CASSPSAGSNYGYTF; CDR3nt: TGTGCCAGCTCACCGTCGGCAGGATCTAACTATGGCTACACCTTC
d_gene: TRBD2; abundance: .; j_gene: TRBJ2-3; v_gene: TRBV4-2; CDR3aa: CASSREREGTDTQYF; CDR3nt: TGTGCCAGCAGCCGCGAGCGGGAGGGGACAGATACGCAGTATTTT
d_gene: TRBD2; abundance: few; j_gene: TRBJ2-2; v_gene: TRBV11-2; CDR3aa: CASSPGLAGTGELFF; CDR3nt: TGTGCCAGCAGTCCCGGACTAGCTGGCACCGGGGAGCTGTTTTTT
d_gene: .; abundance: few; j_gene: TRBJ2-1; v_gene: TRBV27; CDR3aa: CASKTDGTDNEQFF; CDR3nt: TGTGCCAGCAAGACCGACGGGACGGACAATGAGCAGTTCTTC
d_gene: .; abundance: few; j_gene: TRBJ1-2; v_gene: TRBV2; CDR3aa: CASSEASGRFTYTF; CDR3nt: TGTGCCAGCAGTGAAGCGTCGGGTCGCTTTACCTACACCTTC
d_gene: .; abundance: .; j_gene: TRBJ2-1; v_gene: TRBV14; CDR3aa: CASSPLLGTSEQFF; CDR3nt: TGTGCCAGCAGCCCGCTACTAGGTACGAGTGAGCAGTTCTTC
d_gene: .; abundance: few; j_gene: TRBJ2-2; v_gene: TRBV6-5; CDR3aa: CASSQGLTGELFF; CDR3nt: TGTGCCAGCAGCCAAGGACTCACCGGGGAGCTGTTTTTT
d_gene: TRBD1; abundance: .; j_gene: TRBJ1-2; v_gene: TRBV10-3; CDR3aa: CAISDKGQGDYGYTF; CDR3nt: TGTGCCATCAGTGATAAGGGACAGGGCGACTATGGCTACACCTTC
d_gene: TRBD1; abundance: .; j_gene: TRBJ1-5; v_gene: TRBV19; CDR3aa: CASSGGTARNQPQHF; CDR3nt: TGTGCCAGTAGTGGGGGGACAGCACGCAATCAGCCCCAGCATTTT
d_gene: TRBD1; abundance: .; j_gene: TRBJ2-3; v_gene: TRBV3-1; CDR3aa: CASGKSRGLSTDTQYF; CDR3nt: TGTGCCAGCGGCAAGTCCAGGGGGCTTAGCACAGATACGCAGTATTTT
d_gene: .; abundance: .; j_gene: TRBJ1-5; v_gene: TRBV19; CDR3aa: CASGAPQPQHF; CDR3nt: TGTGCCAGTGGAGCCCCTCAGCCCCAGCATTTT
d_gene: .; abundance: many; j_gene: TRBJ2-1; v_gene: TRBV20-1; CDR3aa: CSARDDGGALNEQFF; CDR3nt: TGCAGTGCTAGAGATGATGGGGGAGCCCTAAATGAGCAGTTCTTC
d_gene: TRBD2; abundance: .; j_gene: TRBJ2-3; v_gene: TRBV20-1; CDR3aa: CSAETIAGGPADTQYF; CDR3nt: TGCAGTGCCGAGACCATAGCGGGGGGGCCTGCAGATACGCAGTATTTT